These T cell receptor beta chains were read from a single sample in a study of blood T cell repertoires in COVID-19. The table came from immunoSEQ multiplex PCR; TCRdb's copy has only in-frame clones and leaves some out. This sample has 55,000 or so clones, with about nine tenths found just once. The sequencing sample was made of peripheral blood. The receptor set was obtained from a man aged 35 to 55 with acute or convalescent COVID-19. CDR3s include the opening cysteine and the closing phenylalanine or tryptophan. Each record gives: D gene, V gene, J gene, CDR3 DNA, CDR3 protein. D genes are given only for firm matches.

D: NA
V: TRBV5-1
J: TRBJ1-3
DNA: TGCGCCAGCAGCTCGGGGAGTTCTGGAAACACCATATATTTT
CDR3: CASSSGSSGNTIYF

D: NA
V: TRBV20-1
J: TRBJ2-1
DNA: TGCAGTGTGACAGGTTACAATGAGCAGTTCTTC
CDR3: CSVTGYNEQFF

D: TRBD2
V: TRBV7-9
J: TRBJ2-1
DNA: TGTGCCAGCAGCTGGCCCGGACTAGCTATCAATGAGCAGTTCTTC
CDR3: CASSWPGLAINEQFF

D: TRBD2
V: TRBV11-3
J: TRBJ2-1
DNA: TGTGCCAGCAGCGGCGGGACTAGCGGGGGTTACAATGAGCAGTTCTTC
CDR3: CASSGGTSGGYNEQFF

D: NA
V: TRBV7-2
J: TRBJ2-1
DNA: TGTGCCAGCAGCCGGCCACGGGAATGGGAGCAGTTCTTC
CDR3: CASSRPREWEQFF

D: NA
V: TRBV5-6
J: TRBJ1-3
DNA: TGTGCCAGCAGCTTGCAGGGGAGCTCTGGAAACACCATATATTTT
CDR3: CASSLQGSSGNTIYF

D: TRBD1
V: TRBV25-1
J: TRBJ2-7
DNA: TGTGCCAGCAGTGAACCGGGACAGGCCTACGAGCAGTACTTC
CDR3: CASSEPGQAYEQYF

D: NA
V: TRBV7-2
J: TRBJ1-1
DNA: TGTGCCAGCAGCTTAGTTTATCGACAGGCTGAAGCTTTCTTT
CDR3: CASSLVYRQAEAFF

D: TRBD2
V: TRBV19
J: TRBJ2-5
DNA: TGTGCCAGTAGTTGGGAGCGGGGGACCCAGTACTTC
CDR3: CASSWERGTQYF

D: NA
V: TRBV7-2
J: TRBJ1-3
DNA: TGTGCCAGCAGCTTGGCAGGTCAGAAGTACTCTGGAAACACCATATATTTT
CDR3: CASSLAGQKYSGNTIYF

D: TRBD2
V: TRBV11-3
J: TRBJ2-1
DNA: TGTGCCAGCAGCTTGTCCGGGAGGGTCGGTGGTGAGCAGTTCTTC
CDR3: CASSLSGRVGGEQFF

D: TRBD2
V: TRBV11-3
J: TRBJ2-5
DNA: TGTGCCAGCAGCCCCCGGGGACTAGCGGGAGGAGCGGAGACCCAGTACTTC
CDR3: CASSPRGLAGGAETQYF

D: TRBD1
V: TRBV27
J: TRBJ2-3
DNA: TGTGCCAGCAGTCCCGGGACAGGGGCATCGGATACGCAGTATTTT
CDR3: CASSPGTGASDTQYF

D: NA
V: TRBV3-1/TRBV3-2
J: TRBJ1-6
DNA: TGTGCCAGCAGCCAAAGGTTGATCGGGAGCTCCTATAATTCACCCCTCCACTTT
CDR3: CASSQRLIGSSYNSPLHF

D: NA
V: TRBV27
J: TRBJ2-7
DNA: TGTGCCAGCAGTCCTAAGGGGTACGAGCAGTACTTC
CDR3: CASSPKGYEQYF